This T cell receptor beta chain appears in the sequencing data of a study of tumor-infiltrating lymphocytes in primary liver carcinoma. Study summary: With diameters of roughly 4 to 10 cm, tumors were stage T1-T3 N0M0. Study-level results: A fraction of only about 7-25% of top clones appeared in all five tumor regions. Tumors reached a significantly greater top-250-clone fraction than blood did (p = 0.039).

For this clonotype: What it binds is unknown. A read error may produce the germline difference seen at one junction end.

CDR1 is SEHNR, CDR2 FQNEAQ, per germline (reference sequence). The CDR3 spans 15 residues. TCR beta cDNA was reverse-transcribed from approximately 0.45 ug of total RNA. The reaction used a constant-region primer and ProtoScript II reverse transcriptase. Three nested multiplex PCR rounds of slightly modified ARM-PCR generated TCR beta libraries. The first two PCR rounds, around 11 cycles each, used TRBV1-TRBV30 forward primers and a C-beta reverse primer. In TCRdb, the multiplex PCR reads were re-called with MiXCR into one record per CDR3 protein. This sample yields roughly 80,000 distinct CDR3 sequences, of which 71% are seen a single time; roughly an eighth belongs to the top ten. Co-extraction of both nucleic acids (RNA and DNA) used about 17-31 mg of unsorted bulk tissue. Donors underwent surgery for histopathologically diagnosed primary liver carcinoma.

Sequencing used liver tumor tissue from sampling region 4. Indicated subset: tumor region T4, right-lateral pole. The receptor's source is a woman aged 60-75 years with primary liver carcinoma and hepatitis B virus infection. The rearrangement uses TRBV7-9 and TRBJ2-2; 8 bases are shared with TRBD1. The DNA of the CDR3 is TGTGCCAGCAGCTTTAGGACAGGGCGGACCGGGGAGCCGTTTTTT. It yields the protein CASSFRTGRTGEPFF.